This T cell receptor (beta chain) was identified during a study of blood T cell repertoires in COVID-19. On the study more broadly: Spain, Italy and the United States supplied samples that represented acute and convalescent COVID-19. Sample material is recorded as cDNA or gDNA derived from T cells, B-cell-depleted T cells, or PBMCs.

Generated by immunoSEQ multiplex PCR, the TCRdb table keeps only in-frame clones and is missing some. The repertoire consists of approximately 200,000 clones, with 65% to 85% occurring once and the leading ten covering roughly 5.1%. Germline V gene data show CDR1 as MNHNS and CDR2 as SASEGT. The CDR3 spans 13 residues. V shed 8 bases and J shed 4 bases, with 9 bases lying between them. The clonotype was recovered from a woman aged 25 to 39 with acute or convalescent COVID-19. The sequenced sample consisted of peripheral blood. J is TRBJ1-6 and V is TRBV6-1; D remains unclear. The CDR3 reads CASVGPYNSPLHF. The CDR3 nucleotides read TGTGCCAGCGTTGGCCCATATAATTCACCCCTCCACTTT.